This T cell receptor (beta chain) emerged from a study of regulatory T cells in long-lasting Graves disease. Points from the study as a whole: Newly diagnosed disease favored TRBV20-1 and TRBJ2-1 over persistent disease.

In building TCR beta libraries, iRepertoire HTBI primers were used together with Arm-PCR of CDR3 regions. MiXCR, run by TCRdb on the multiplex PCR reads, gives a single entry per CDR3 protein. The table includes some 400,000 distinct CDR3 sequences, about 15% detected once. This clonotype was seen only a few times. Its specificity is not known. The junction had 5 bases not matched to a gene; V was cut back by 3 bases and J by 6 bases. The germline CDR1 and CDR2 sequences are MNHEY and SMNVEV (reference sequence). The CDR3 runs to 13 residues. The time point was: newly diagnosed GD, antithyroid drugs for less than 3 months. Extracted PBMC RNA gave rise to the TCR library. Patients with Graves' disease were diagnosed by American Thyroid Association guidelines. These same records also appear under a second study, on T cells in Graves' hyperthyroidism and ophthalmopathy. As that report states: When the TCR CDR3 underwent first-round RT-PCR, the HTBI primer set was used. A 13 V-J signature model discriminated ophthalmopathy versus stable hyperthyroidism.

The material sequenced was peripheral blood mononuclear cells (PBMCs), taken at new diagnosis, from a patient treated with antithyroid drugs. V and J are TRBV27 and TRBJ2-7, with TRBD1 matching over 7 bases. The sequence came from a woman aged 30 to 39 with Graves disease. The CDR3 DNA follows: TGTGCCAGCAGTTTGAGACAGGGAATCGAGCAGTACTTC. Amino acid sequence: CASSLRQGIEQYF.